This T cell receptor beta chain appears in the sequencing data of a study of blood T cell repertoires in COVID-19 (TCRdb year 2020). Context from the whole study: The collaborator samples originated in the United States, Italy and Spain and spanned the acute and convalescent phases of COVID-19. The prospective study material was composed of cDNA or gDNA derived from T cells, B-cell-depleted T cells, or PBMCs. Subjects who had been exposed to COVID-19, were actively infected with it, or had recovered from it provided the deeply sampled blood TCRbeta repertoires that made up the dataset. The repertoires were released in a freely available public database intended as a resource for research on the immune response to SARS-CoV-2. The samples were drawn from the first 160 participants of the ongoing ImmuneRACE study and from more than 1,000 subjects provided by 6 global collaborators. A de-identified subject ID, COVID-19 status, age in years and sex were almost always included in the sample metadata. Where available, HLA class I and class II types were obtained from metadata supplied by the sample provider rather than from assay-based typing.

Participants in the prospective study were aged roughly 18 to 90 years, lived in 20 to 30 United States geographic areas, and enrolled through a virtual design. To assign participants to cohorts, the prospective study relied on clinical history that participants themselves reported in a screening survey and a study questionnaire. Recovered participants in ImmuneRACE Cohort 3 were defined by two consecutive negative NP/OP PCR tests, clearance by a healthcare professional, or resolution of symptoms. In the prospective study, mobile phlebotomists collected whole blood, serum and a nasopharyngeal or oropharyngeal swab from each participant. Prospective study participants could optionally give additional blood draws and questionnaires over an approximately two-month period. Prospective study blood samples were shipped either frozen or at room temperature before DNA extraction. The immunoSEQ Assay, a bias-controlled multiplex PCR, was used to amplify TCRbeta CDR3 regions from genomic DNA. Per the original workflow: The number of nucleated cells in each sample was estimated from the amplification of reference gene primers within the assay. Sequence reads were collapsed and filtered to measure the absolute abundance of every unique TCRbeta CDR3 rearrangement. For each sample, productive Simpson clonality was calculated as the square root of Simpson's diversity index across productive rearrangements. Held by TCRdb, this immuneACCESS table contains in-frame sequences only and omits some clones. Under half of the omission traces to an unresolved V gene where checked; the cause of the rest is unknown. That table furnishes V, J and clone size, whereas the DNA furnished D and trimming. The sample includes approximately 290,000 clones, with around 85% observed a single time. About 4.1% of the sample rests with the top ten.

From its cysteine to its phenylalanine, the CDR3 spans 17 amino acids. Just CDR3 DNA is preserved here, 51 bases in frame from base 1. Trimming takes 4 bases from V and 5 bases from J, and the germline ends sit 18 bases apart. Taken from the germline V gene, the CDR1 and CDR2 loops are MDHEN and SYDVKM. As to this clone: The antigen it recognizes is unknown. No much larger clonotype is one base removed from it; base qualities were not supplied.

The study at large found these results: Clinical and demographic metadata were provided uncurated, with the amount varying by source and participant.

This receptor was obtained from a woman in her 30s who had recovered from COVID-19. What was sequenced was PBMCs or T cells enriched from blood (not recorded which). The sequence is built from TRBV28 and TRBJ1-6; the D gene is possibly TRBD1, with 6 bases matching. In nucleotides, the sequence is TGTGCCAGCAGTTCCCCCCAGGGGTTGGAAAATAATTCACCCCTCCACTTT. Translation gives CASSSPQGLENNSPLHF.